This passage covers 13 T cell receptor beta chains from one sample sequenced in a study of shared clonotypes between healthy human individuals. Sequencing used immunoSEQ multiplex PCR; TCRdb keeps in-frame clones, though not all of them. The sample has some 800,000 clones; roughly 92% are singletons. CD8 cells classed as naive were CD45RO-negative and positively selected for CCR7, excluding terminally differentiated effector memory CD45RA+ cells. The sample consisted of naive CD8+ T cells sorted from blood. All receptors derive from a man aged 30-40 years in good health.

This clone appeared a single time. Other DNA variants within this sample encode the same CDR3. V and J are TRBV9 and TRBJ2-3; D call uncertain. In germline, CDR1 is SGDLS, CDR2 YYNGEE. V shed 3 bases and J shed 0 bases, with 2 bases lying between them. CDR3 length equals 12 residues. CDR3 in DNA: TGTGCCAGCAGCGGTAGCACAGATACGCAGTATTTT. Its translation is CASSGSTDTQYF.

The rearrangement links TRBV11-2 to TRBJ1-1, with unresolved D. This CDR3 region has 15 residues. Trimming shortened V by 5 bases and J by 2 bases, and 15 bases separated the two germline ends. Germline CDR1 SGHAT, CDR2 FQNNGV. This CDR3 reads CASSRIGRANTEAFF. The CDR3 DNA sequence: TGTGCCAGCAGCCGGATAGGAAGGGCTAACACTGAAGCTTTCTTT.

In this sample, this clone turned up once. This chain connects TRBV27 to TRBJ2-7, with TRBD2 matching over 11 bases. This CDR3 spans 16 amino acids. CDR1 and CDR2 from the germline V gene are MNHEY and SMNVEV (reference sequence). V lost 4 bases, J lost 2 bases, and 7 bases stayed unmatched. This chain's CDR3 is CASSSIAGGTPYEQYF. The CDR3 bases are TGTGCCAGCAGTTCCATAGCGGGAGGGACCCCCTACGAGCAGTACTTC.

This chain uses TRBV4-1 with TRBJ2-1; D gene ambiguous. Germline loops: CDR1 MGHRA, CDR2 YSYEKL. Trimming pared 2 bases from V and 8 bases from J, leaving 4 bases between. The CDR3 is made up of 11 amino acids. The CDR3 is CASSQRDEQFF. The CDR3 DNA sequence: TGCGCCAGCAGCCAACGGGATGAGCAGTTCTTC.

The chain employs TRBV5-3 and TRBJ2-5, with D hard to call. TRBV5-3 counts as an open reading frame of uncertain function. This CDR3 has 14 amino acids. The V and J ends lost 0 bases and 2 bases respectively, with 8 bases between them. The CDR3 protein is CARSLGYSQETQYF. CDR3 nucleotides: TGTGCCAGAAGCTTGGGGTACAGTCAAGAGACCCAGTACTTC.

V usage is TRBV7-9 and J usage is TRBJ1-2; D remains unclear. The CDR3 covers 14 residues. Germline V gene sequence: CDR1 SEHNR, CDR2 FQNEAQ (reference sequence). The ends were cut back, 3 bases at V and 0 bases at J, with 8 bases in the middle. CDR3 sequence: CASSFQETNYGYTF. The CDR3 DNA reads as TGTGCCAGCAGCTTTCAGGAAACTAACTATGGCTACACCTTC.

Remarks on this clone: Other DNA sequences in this specimen translate into the identical CDR3. The CDR3 here is CASSLGAGTDTQYF. In nucleotides, the CDR3 is TGTGCCAGCAGCTTGGGGGCAGGCACAGATACGCAGTATTTT. The chain couples TRBV5-4 to TRBJ2-3, with unresolved D. The CDR3 runs to 14 residues. Per germline, CDR1 SGHNT and CDR2 YYREEE (reference sequence). The V gene lost 0 bases and the J gene lost 1 base, with 6 bases spanning the gap.

CDR3 in DNA: TGCAGCGTCCGCTATGGGGACACTGAAGCTTTCTTT. It yields the protein CSVRYGDTEAFF. This chain links TRBV29-1 with TRBJ1-1; D not certain. The CDR3 has 12 residues. The V end was cut by 6 bases, the J end by 3 bases, with 11 bases between. Germline-derived CDR1 and CDR2 are SQVTM and ANQGSEA.

CDR3: CASSQAGESYEQYF. CDR3 nucleotides: TGTGCCAGCAGCCAGGCGGGGGAGTCATACGAGCAGTACTTC. The chain recombines TRBV5-4 with TRBJ2-7; the match to TRBD2 covers 7 bases. The germline V gene has CDR1 SGHNT and CDR2 YYREEE (reference sequence). The CDR3 totals 14 residues. J was trimmed by 4 bases and V by 4 bases; bases with no gene match: 8.

The DNA of the CDR3 is TGTGCCAGCAGCTCCTCCCTATACCACGAGCAGTACTTC. Translation: CASSSSLYHEQYF. The V gene is TRBV11-2, the J gene TRBJ2-7; no reliable D call. CDR1 and CDR2 (germline): SGHAT, FQNNGV. This CDR3 is 13 amino acids long. V lost 4 bases and J lost 5, with 12 bases in between.

The V call is TRBV29-1, the J call TRBJ2-3; unclear D gene. Trimming pared 6 bases from V and 2 bases from J, leaving 12 bases between. The CDR3 totals 13 residues. Germline V gene sequence: CDR1 SQVTM, CDR2 ANQGSEA. The CDR3, as DNA: TGCAGCGTCTTTGACTCGTACACAGATACGCAGTATTTT. Translation gives CSVFDSYTDTQYF.

V usage is TRBV7-2 and J usage is TRBJ1-4; TRBD1 might be the D (5 bases). Trimming pared 7 bases from V and 2 bases from J, leaving 14 bases between. The CDR3 length is 15 residues. Germline assignment: CDR1 SGHTA and CDR2 FQGNSA. The CDR3 loop reads CASNPGPLTNEKLFF. CDR3 sequence (DNA): TGTGCCAGCAACCCGGGGCCCCTCACTAATGAAAAACTGTTTTTT.

The rearrangement links TRBV7-8 to TRBJ1-1, with a tentative D call TRBD1 (5 bases). Per the germline V gene, CDR1 is SGHVS and CDR2 is FQNEAQ. The length of the CDR3 is 14 residues. V lost 1 base, J lost 5 bases, and 11 bases lay in between. Here the CDR3 DNA reads TGTGCCAGCAGCTTAGACGGGGGTTGGACTGAAGCTTTCTTT. Its translation is CASSLDGGWTEAFF.